The rows below give T cell receptor beta chains drawn from one sample of a study of cytomegalovirus exposure and HLA in healthy donors. TCRdb's table, derived via immunoSEQ multiplex PCR, lists solely in-frame clones and lacks some. The repertoire holds about 150,000 clones, with roughly 90% as singletons. The sequenced sample was PBMCs. These receptors all stem from a woman aged 40 to 55 in good health and CMV-seronegative. Both conserved end residues are trimmed from each CDR3. The order of the fields is clone size, V gene, J gene, CDR3 protein. Clone size, where shown, is once, few, many, or a class for clones that have expanded.

.	TRBV27	TRBJ1-2	ASSFRDKRGYT
.	TRBV6-5	TRBJ1-1	ASSYSWAANTEAF
.	TRBV7-8	TRBJ2-3	ASSSSHPSVDTQY
once	TRBV11-3	TRBJ1-1	ASSFRGMNTEAF
.	TRBV11-3	TRBJ1-2	ASSLGGNYGYT
once	TRBV29-1	TRBJ2-7	SVEDDTGRGSYEQY
few	TRBV19	TRBJ1-1	ASSIPGMNTEAF
.	TRBV10-1	TRBJ1-1	ASSVEGAMNTEAF
.	TRBV6-4	TRBJ2-3	ASSPIAGLPTDTQY
.	TRBV5-4	TRBJ1-2	ASSSQGGGGYGYT
few	TRBV27	TRBJ2-1	ASSAWLAAYNEQF
.	TRBV2	TRBJ2-7	ASSQGQTGSYEQY
.	TRBV5-4	TRBJ2-3	ASTGAVRDTQY
.	TRBV6-5	TRBJ2-1	ASSFGGAVYEQF
.	TRBV5-1	TRBJ2-3	ASRPRGRGSDTQY
.	TRBV5-1	TRBJ2-5	ASSLGPAGEIGETQY
.	TRBV6-6	TRBJ1-4	ASSYGGSNEKLF
once	TRBV5-4	.	ASSPGQGTSYEQY
.	TRBV5-4	TRBJ1-1	ASSTGTLNTEAF
.	TRBV4-2	TRBJ2-2	ASRIRTGELF
few	TRBV4-3	TRBJ1-2	ASSQEVRNGYT
.	TRBV7-3	TRBJ2-2	ASSPDLNTGELF
.	TRBV30	TRBJ2-7	AWRQGGGQY
.	TRBV19	TRBJ2-6	ASTVTSGANVLT
.	TRBV28	TRBJ2-7	ASSLSLRDRATYEQY
.	TRBV9	TRBJ2-1	ASSVGTSLYNEQF
.	TRBV18	TRBJ2-3	ASSPAIAPGTDTQY
.	TRBV6-5	TRBJ2-5	ASSLDRGQTQY
.	TRBV7-6	TRBJ2-1	ASSLAPLAGYNEQF
.	TRBV4-1	TRBJ2-1	ASSQDSRVEQF
.	TRBV9	TRBJ2-3	ASSVGTGADTQY
.	TRBV30	TRBJ2-5	AWSPGVETQY
.	TRBV30	TRBJ2-7	AWRGSGSYEQY
.	TRBV7-8	TRBJ2-1	ASSLDPSSYNEQF
.	TRBV6-5	TRBJ2-1	ASSYSGLDNEQF
.	TRBV5-1	TRBJ2-2	ASSLLTGMAANTGELF
.	TRBV7-9	TRBJ1-2	ASSFPEQGWYGYT